These 9 T cell receptor beta chains share one sample of origin, sequenced in a study of breast tumors, draining lymph nodes, adjacent tissues. Samples came from axillary lymph nodes draining the breast cancer. TCRdb passed the multiplex PCR reads through MiXCR, listing each CDR3 protein once. The sample records about 170,000 distinct CDR3 sequences, 30% to 40% being singletons. Material for sequencing was axillary lymph node tissue. These receptors were obtained from a female donor with breast cancer. Some clones in this sample may be carry-over from other donors' samples.

This clonotype has at least ten counts. The V and J genes are TRBV2 and TRBJ1-5; a weak D match, TRBD1 (5 bases). Germline CDR1 is SNHLY and CDR2 is FYNNEI. There are 14 residues in the CDR3. Trimming took 4 bases from V and 7 from J, leaving 14 bases between them. Written as DNA, the CDR3 is TGTGCCAGCAGTGGATGGGACGGTGGACAGCCCCAGCATTTT. Protein sequence: CASSGWDGGQPQHF.

A remark on this clonotype: Since the CDR3 does not end with the conserved phenylalanine or tryptophan, this likely comes from a read error. This chain connects TRBV2 to TRBJ1-6, with 7 bases lining up with TRBD1. CDR3 size: 18 residues. CDR1 is SNHLY, CDR2 FYNNEI, per germline. CDR3 coding DNA: TGTGCCAGCAGTCGGACAGGCTCGGGAACGGCCAATAACTCACCCCTCCACCTT. Translating it yields CASSRTGSGTANNSPLHL.

There are a few counts of this clonotype. V is TRBV7-9 and J is TRBJ1-1; D gene uncertain. V dropped 0 bases and J dropped 0 bases, with 8 bases sitting between them. The CDR3 spans 15 residues. CDR1 is SEHNR, CDR2 FQNEAQ, per germline (reference sequence). The CDR3 DNA reads as TGTGCCAGCAGCTTAGCGTCGCAGCTGAACACTGAAGCTTTCTTT. This translates into CASSLASQLNTEAFF. The complete variable domain, with remaining parts taken from reference TRBV7-9 and TRBJ1-1, reads DTGVSQNPRHKITKRGQNVTFRCDPISEHNRLYWYRQTLGQGPEFLTYFQNEAQLEKSRLLSDRFSAERPKGSFSTLEIQRTEQGDSAMYLCASSLASQLNTEAFFGQGTRLTVV.

The chain is built from TRBV20-1 and TRBJ1-2; perhaps TRBD1 as D (5 bases). Trimming took 1 base from V and 4 from J, leaving 16 bases between them. CDR1 is DFQATT and CDR2 is SNEGSKA in the germline V gene (reference sequence). The CDR3 sequence is 15 residues long. The CDR3: CSARGLLQGSYGYTF. CDR3 DNA: TGCAGTGCTAGAGGTCTGCTTCAGGGAAGCTATGGCTACACCTTC.

This clonotype was counted at least ten times. Just one base apart from a much larger clone, this may be a read error. Here the CDR3 omits its conserved ending phenylalanine or tryptophan, so a read error is the likely source. The CDR3 loop is CRLAGGAQYS. DNA for the CDR3: TGCAGATTAGCGGGCGGGGCCCAGTACTCC. The J gene is TRBJ2-5, the V gene TRBV20-1, with TRBD2 identical over 7 bases. Germline CDR1 and CDR2: DFQATT and SNEGSKA (reference sequence). CDR3 length equals 10 residues.

This chain joins TRBV19 and TRBJ2-3; D not certain. CDR1 is LNHDA and CDR2 is SQIVND in the germline V gene (reference sequence). The CDR3 consists of 16 residues. Trimming removed 7 bases at V and 2 bases at J, with 19 bases between. CDR3 in DNA: TGTGCCAGTACTATGGGGTTGGGCTCTAACACAGATACGCAGTATTTT. This codes for CASTMGLGSNTDTQYF.

The chain combines TRBV12-3 or TRBV12-4 with TRBJ1-6; D is perhaps TRBD1 (5 bases). The CDR3 totals 15 residues. V was cut by 2 bases and J by 7 bases, with 12 bases left in between. The CDR3: CASSLSGALNSPLHF. The DNA for the CDR3 is TGTGCCAGCAGTTTAAGTGGGGCGCTCAATTCACCCCTCCACTTT.

This clonotype was seen just once. This may be a read error: a much more frequent sequence differs by one nucleotide. Since no conserved phenylalanine or tryptophan closes the CDR3, a read error is the likely cause. This chain connects TRBV18 to TRBJ2-1; possible D gene TRBD1, 6 bases. The germline V gene encodes CDR1 KGHSH and CDR2 LQKENI. The CDR3 consists of 14 residues. Trimming shortened V by 6 bases and J by 2 bases, and 11 bases separated the two germline ends. This CDR3 is CASSRTEAYNEQFS. The CDR3, as DNA: TGTGCCAGCTCTCGGACAGAGGCCTACAATGAGCAGTTCTCC.

This clonotype was seen ten or more times. V usage is TRBV15 and J usage is TRBJ2-1; D is uncertain. Trimming shortened V by 0 bases and J by 7 bases, and 4 bases separated the two germline ends. In germline, CDR1 is LNHNV, CDR2 YYDKDF (reference sequence). The CDR3 contains 12 residues. The CDR3, as DNA: TGTGCCACCAGCAGAGATAGAAATGAGCAGTTCTTC. This sequence encodes CATSRDRNEQFF.